This T cell receptor (beta chain) was found in a study of T cell responses to AZD1222 COVID-19 vaccine. Points from the study as a whole: Spike-specific TCRs gained breadth and depth after people received two AZD1222 doses.

Some clones are missing from TCRdb's copy, which holds only in-frame ones; the method was immunoSEQ multiplex PCR. The sample contains about 140,000 clones, under 95% of which appear only once. Germline V gene lookup returns CDR1 LNHDA and CDR2 SQIVND (reference sequence). J gave up 8 bases and V 2 bases, and 11 bases lay outside the gene matches. The CDR3 contains 18 residues. A note on this clone: The antigen is not known.

This chain links TRBV19 with TRBJ2-1; 14 nucleotides match TRBD2. The source of this sequence is an adult who received the MenACWY meningococcal vaccine as a control. The specimen was peripheral blood, collected 28 days after the second dose of the MenACWY control vaccine. CDR3 nucleotides: TGTGCCAGTAGTATAATATTTCCCGGGACTAGCGGGAGCTATGAGCAGTTCTTC. It codes for CASSIIFPGTSGSYEQFF.